A single sample is the source of the 14 T cell receptor beta chains below, sequenced in a study of spatial heterogeneity in lung cancer. Time point described: blood at routine non-recurrence follow-up after resection. The authors sequenced whole RNA from tumor, nontumor lung or frozen PBMC without sorting. Each CDR3 protein gets one entry after TCRdb re-called the 5' RACE reads with MiXCR. The sample records about 120,000 distinct CDR3 sequences, 10% to 15% being singletons. Sequencing used PBMCs, obtained at follow-up. The receptor source for this set is a male donor with early-stage non-small cell lung cancer.

The rearrangement links TRBV6-4 to TRBJ2-3; D gene ambiguous. The CDR3 has 14 amino acids. V gave up 6 bases and J gave up 6 bases, with 16 bases separating them. CDR1 and CDR2 from the germline V gene are MRHNA and SNTAGT. The CDR3 spells CASRVSSGSDTQYF. Here the CDR3 DNA reads TGTGCCAGCAGAGTTAGCTCTGGTAGTGATACGCAGTATTTT.

Ten or more counts support this clonotype. V gene TRBV28 combines with J gene TRBJ1-2; 12 nucleotides agree with TRBD1. This CDR3 contains 18 residues. V was clipped by 4 bases and J by 5 bases; unmatched bases: 14. CDR1 MDHEN and CDR2 SYDVKM come from the germline V gene. This chain's CDR3 is CASSSWDRGPHPGYGYTF. In DNA, the CDR3 is TGTGCCAGCAGTTCCTGGGACAGGGGGCCCCATCCCGGATATGGCTACACCTTC.

The chain joins TRBV7-9 to TRBJ1-1, with TRBD1 as a possible D gene (5 bases). With 5 bases removed from V and 4 bases from J, the gap between germline ends came to 17 bases. The CDR3 consists of 15 residues. In germline, CDR1 is SEHNR, CDR2 FQNEAQ (reference sequence). The CDR3 DNA is TGTGCCAGCAGCAAGGGACCGAGGGCGCCCACTGAAGCTTTCTTT. Translating it yields CASSKGPRAPTEAFF.

This clonotype was counted only a few times. The chain joins TRBV20-1 to TRBJ2-2, with D tentatively TRBD1 (6 bases). The CDR3 length is 13 residues. Germline loops: CDR1 DFQATT, CDR2 SNEGSKA (reference sequence). The V end lost 6 bases, the J end lost 7 bases, and 15 bases lay between the germline ends. The CDR3 protein is CSAVFGGIGELFF. The CDR3, as DNA: TGCAGTGCAGTTTTTGGGGGCATCGGGGAGCTGTTTTTT.

The gene calls are TRBV4-2 and TRBJ2-7, with a tentative D call TRBD1 (6 bases). CDR1 and CDR2 (germline): LGHNA, YNFKEQ. V lost 0 bases and J 6 bases, leaving 9 bases between the germline ends. This CDR3 spans 13 amino acids. The CDR3 is CASSQDQGGEQYF. DNA of the CDR3: TGTGCCAGCAGCCAAGACCAAGGGGGCGAGCAGTACTTC.

V and J are TRBV9 and TRBJ1-2, with 10 bases lining up with TRBD1. The CDR3 has 14 amino acids. The germline V gene encodes CDR1 SGDLS and CDR2 YYNGEE. V shed 0 bases, J shed 4 bases, and the junction held 0 bases outside the gene matches. CDR3 loop: CASSVGQGAYGYTF. The CDR3 DNA reads TGTGCCAGCAGCGTAGGACAGGGGGCCTATGGCTACACCTTC.

This clonotype was recorded many times. The chain employs TRBV6-2 or TRBV6-3 and TRBJ2-7; 8 bases line up with TRBD1. The V segment lost 2 bases and the J segment 3 bases; nucleotides outside the gene matches: 6. Germline CDR1 is MNHEY and CDR2 is SVGEGT. CDR3 length: 15 amino acids. CDR3 in DNA: TGTGCCAGCAGTTACCCCTCGACAGGGGTCTACGAGCAGTACTTC. This encodes CASSYPSTGVYEQYF.

This sequence joins TRBV27 and TRBJ2-7; 7 bases are a match to TRBD1. After removal of 5 bases from V and 6 bases from J, the junction contained 4 bases not matched to a gene. The CDR3 length is 12 residues. From germline, CDR1 is MNHEY and CDR2 SMNVEV (reference sequence). CDR3 DNA sequence: TGTGCCAGCAGTCACACAGGGGCCGAGCAGTACTTC. Amino acid sequence: CASSHTGAEQYF.

This clonotype was seen at least ten times. The gene calls are TRBV28 and TRBJ1-1; D is uncertain. CDR1 is MDHEN and CDR2 is SYDVKM in the germline V gene. V gave up 10 bases and J gave up 1 base, with 10 bases separating them. CDR3 length: 12 amino acids. Here the CDR3 reads CATLKGNTEAFF. Written as DNA, the CDR3 is TGTGCCACCCTAAAGGGGAACACTGAAGCTTTCTTT.

This clonotype was counted only a few times. This chain links TRBV5-1 with TRBJ2-7; D is perhaps TRBD1 or TRBD2 (5 bases each). This CDR3 spans 13 amino acids. Germline assignment: CDR1 SGHRS and CDR2 YFSETQ. V was cut by 4 bases and J by 4 bases, with 12 bases left in between. CDR3 bases: TGCGCCAGCAGCGGGGGTCCCCAATACGAGCAGTACTTC. The encoded protein is CASSGGPQYEQYF.

The chain couples TRBV28 to TRBJ2-2; tentatively, D is TRBD2 (6 bases). CDR3 size: 16 residues. Looked up from germline, CDR1 is MDHEN and CDR2 is SYDVKM. Trimming removed 5 bases from V and 5 bases from J, with 18 bases in between. The CDR3 reads CASSVRLGVKTGELFF. Written as DNA, the CDR3 is TGTGCCAGCAGTGTCAGACTAGGGGTGAAGACCGGGGAGCTGTTTTTT.

CDR3 loop: CASSLAPALTDTQYF. Written as DNA, the CDR3 is TGCGCCAGCAGCTTGGCCCCTGCCCTCACAGATACGCAGTATTTT. The genes are TRBV5-1 and TRBJ2-3, with D uncertain. The CDR3 contains 15 residues. Germline CDR1 reads SGHRS; CDR2 reads YFSETQ. Trimming took off 0 bases at V and 2 bases at J, with 10 bases between the two ends.

This rearrangement joins TRBV20-1 to TRBJ2-7; no definite D call. Trimming took off 2 bases at V and 2 bases at J, with 16 bases between the two ends. CDR1 is DFQATT and CDR2 is SNEGSKA in the germline V gene (reference sequence). The CDR3 sequence is 15 residues long. CDR3 amino acids: CSARSVRGTPYEQYF. The CDR3 DNA reads as TGCAGTGCTAGATCAGTCCGTGGCACCCCCTACGAGCAGTACTTC.

This clonotype has ten or more counts. The V call is TRBV10-1, the J call TRBJ2-2, with 7 bases aligning to TRBD2. With V trimmed by 5 bases and J by 13 bases, 7 bases remained unmatched. The V gene's germline CDR1 is WNHNN and CDR2 SYGVQD (reference sequence). This CDR3 comprises 12 residues. The CDR3 coding sequence is TGCGCCAGCAGTCCAAGGGAGGGGCGGCTGTTTTTT. This encodes CASSPREGRLFF.